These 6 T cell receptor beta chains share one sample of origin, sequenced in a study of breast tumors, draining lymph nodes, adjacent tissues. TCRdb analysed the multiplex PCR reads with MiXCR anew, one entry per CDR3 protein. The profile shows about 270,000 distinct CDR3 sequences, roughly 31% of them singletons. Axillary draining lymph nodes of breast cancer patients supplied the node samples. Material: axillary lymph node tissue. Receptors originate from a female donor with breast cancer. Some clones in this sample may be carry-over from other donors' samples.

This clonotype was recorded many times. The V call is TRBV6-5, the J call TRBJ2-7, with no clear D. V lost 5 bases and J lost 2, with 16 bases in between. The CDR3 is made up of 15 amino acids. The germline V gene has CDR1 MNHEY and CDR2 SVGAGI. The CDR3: CASSRDNLGPYEQYF. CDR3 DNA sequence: TGTGCCAGCAGTCGCGACAACTTGGGCCCCTACGAGCAGTACTTC.

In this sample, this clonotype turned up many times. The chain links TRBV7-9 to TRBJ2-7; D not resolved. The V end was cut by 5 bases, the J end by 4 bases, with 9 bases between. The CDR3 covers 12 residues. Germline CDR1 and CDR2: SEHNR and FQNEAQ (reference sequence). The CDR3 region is CASSPSTYEQYF. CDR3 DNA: TGTGCCAGCAGCCCGTCCACTTACGAGCAGTACTTC.

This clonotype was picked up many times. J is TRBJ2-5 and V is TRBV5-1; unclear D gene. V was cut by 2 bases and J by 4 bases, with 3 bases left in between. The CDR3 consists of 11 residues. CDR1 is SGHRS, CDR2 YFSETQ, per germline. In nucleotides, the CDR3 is TGCGCCAGCAGCTTATCAGAGACCCAGTACTTC. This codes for CASSLSETQYF. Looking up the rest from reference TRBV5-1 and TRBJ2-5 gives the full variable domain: KAGVTQTPRYLIKTRGQQVTLSCSPISGHRSVSWYQQTPGQGLQFLFEYFSETQRNKGNFPGRFSGRQFSNSRSEMNVSTLELGDSALYLCASSLSETQYFGPGTRLLVL.

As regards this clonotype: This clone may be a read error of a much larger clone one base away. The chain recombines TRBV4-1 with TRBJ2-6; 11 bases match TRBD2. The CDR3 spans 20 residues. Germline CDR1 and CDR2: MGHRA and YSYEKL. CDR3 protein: CVSSQDRRLAGRSGANVLTF. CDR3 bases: TGCGTCAGCAGCCAAGATCGGAGACTAGCGGGAAGGTCTGGGGCCAACGTCCTGACTTTC.

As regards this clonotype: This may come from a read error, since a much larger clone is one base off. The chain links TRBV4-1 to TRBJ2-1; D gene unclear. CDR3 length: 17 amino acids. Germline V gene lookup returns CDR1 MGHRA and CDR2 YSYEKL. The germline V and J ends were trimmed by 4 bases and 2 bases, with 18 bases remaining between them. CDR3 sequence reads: CASSRIDLGFTYNEQFF. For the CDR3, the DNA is TGCGCCAGCAGCCGGATCGATCTGGGCTTCACCTACAATGAGCAGTTCTTC.

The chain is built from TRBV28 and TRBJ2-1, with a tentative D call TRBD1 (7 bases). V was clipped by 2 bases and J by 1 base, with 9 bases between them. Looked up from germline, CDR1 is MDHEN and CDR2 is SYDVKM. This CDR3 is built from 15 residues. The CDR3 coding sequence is TGTGCCAGCAGTTTACCAGGGGGGTCCTACAATGAGCAGTTCTTC. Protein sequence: CASSLPGGSYNEQFF.